This entry concerns a single T cell receptor (beta chain). What antigen it recognizes has not been identified. Base qualities are not at hand, and no much larger clone is one base apart. This record comes from a study of blood T cell repertoires in COVID-19 (dated by TCRdb to about 2020). In terms of the full investigation: The collaborator samples originated in the United States, Italy and Spain and spanned the acute and convalescent phases of COVID-19. The samples were drawn from the first 160 participants of the ongoing ImmuneRACE study and from roughly 1,300 subjects provided by 6 global collaborators. The material from the prospective study consisted of cDNA or gDNA derived from T cells, B-cell-depleted T cells, or PBMCs. Where HLA class I and class II types were available, the types were taken from metadata supplied by the sample provider, not from assay-based typing. The repertoires were made available in a free public database intended to serve as a resource for research on the immune response to SARS-CoV-2. The dataset comprised deeply sampled blood TCRbeta repertoires from subjects exposed to, actively infected with, or recovered from COVID-19. A de-identified subject ID, COVID-19 status, age in years and sex were almost always included in the sample metadata.

The immunoSEQ Assay, a bias-controlled multiplex PCR, was used to amplify TCRbeta CDR3 regions from genomic DNA. The source study handled its data this way. Within the assay, amplification of reference gene primers was used to estimate how many nucleated cells each sample contained. Sequence reads were collapsed and filtered to measure the absolute abundance of every unique TCRbeta CDR3 rearrangement. Productive Simpson clonality was computed per sample as the square root of Simpson's diversity index over productive rearrangements. TCRdb holds this immuneACCESS table with in-frame rearrangements only. Some clones are missing; in checked studies, unresolved V genes explain under half, and the rest has no known cause. V and J calls and clone size are given by that table; D and trimming were obtained from the DNA. The sample table lists some 87,000 clones, approximately 88% of them with a count of one. In total, the top ten clones hold approximately 3.1% of the sample.

Summary of the overall study and its limitations: The amount of clinical and demographic metadata varied by source and participant and was provided uncurated.

Its CDR3 holds 16 amino acids, cysteine through phenylalanine. Of the read, only the CDR3 DNA is kept; its 48 bases are in frame from base 1. The germline V gene sets CDR1 to KGHSH and CDR2 to LQKENI. V trim: 3 bases; J trim: 5 bases; unmatched bases: 9. Collaborating institutions collected whole blood in K2EDTA tubes following their own protocols. Collaborator samples were shipped for TCRbeta analysis as frozen whole blood, isolated PBMCs, or DNA extracted from either sample type. The rearranged chain carries TRBV18 and TRBJ1-2; 10 of the junction bases match TRBD1. The source is a woman in her 70s with acute or convalescent COVID-19. The sequencing sample was made of peripheral blood. CDR3 reads: CASSPTGTGEDYGYTF. The nucleotides are TGTGCCAGCTCACCCACCGGGACAGGGGAGGATTATGGCTACACCTTC.